Below, 15 T cell receptor beta chains from the same sample are listed, as sequenced in a study of blood T cell repertoires in COVID-19. Assay: immunoSEQ multiplex PCR; the TCRdb copy retains only in-frame clones and omits some. The sample lists 100,000 to 150,000 clones, roughly four fifths occurring once. Sample: peripheral blood. These TCRs come from a man aged 60 to 69 with acute or convalescent COVID-19.

The rearrangement joins TRBV6-5 to TRBJ1-2; 7 positions match TRBD1. Per germline, CDR1 MNHEY and CDR2 SVGAGI. The length of the CDR3 is 14 residues. The ends lost 4 bases at V and 7 bases at J; junction bases unmatched: 9. CDR3 loop: CASSSDRRVGGYTF. The CDR3 coding sequence is TGTGCCAGCAGTTCGGACAGGCGGGTGGGTGGCTACACCTTC.

The rearrangement links TRBV21-1 to TRBJ2-6; the listed D gene, TRBD1, was not tested against the DNA. TRBV21-1 is designated a pseudogene. The CDR3 is 20 amino acids. The CDR3 DNA sequence: TGTGCCAGCAGCAAATGGGTCTCGACAGGTTCGAGGTGGGGGGCCAACGTCCTGACTTTC. As protein: CASSKWVSTGSRWGANVLTF.

This clone was seen only a few times. This chain connects TRBV9 to TRBJ2-7, with 11 bases aligning to TRBD2. The CDR3 runs 15 residues. Trimming removed 4 bases from V and 7 bases from J; junction bases left unmatched: 10. Germline lookup yields CDR1 SGDLS and CDR2 YYNGEE. CDR3 DNA sequence: TGTGCCAGCAGCATCGATAGCGGGAGGGCCAGAGAGCAGTACTTC. Translating gives CASSIDSGRAREQYF.

The V gene is TRBV2, the J gene TRBJ1-2; possibly TRBD1 for D (6 bases). CDR3 length: 14 residues. Trimming removed 11 bases from V and 8 bases from J, with 24 bases in between. Germline V gene data show CDR1 as SNHLY and CDR2 as FYNNEI. CDR3 residues: CAPNAQGGNRGYTF. The CDR3 coding sequence is TGTGCCCCAAACGCACAGGGTGGTAATAGGGGCTACACCTTC.

This clone was observed a handful of times. CDR3 DNA: TGCGCCAGCCGCCTAGCGGACTCCTACAATGAGCAGTTCTTC. Translating it yields CASRLADSYNEQFF. This sequence joins TRBV10-2 and TRBJ2-1; 7 bases agree with TRBD2. The CDR3 is made up of 14 amino acids. Germline V lookup: CDR1 WSHSY, CDR2 SAAADI. Losses at the gene ends were 8 bases for V and 0 bases for J; bases not matched to a gene: 4.

By sample fraction, this clone is medium-sized (0.01 to 0.1%). V and J are TRBV30 and TRBJ1-2, with 12 bases fitting TRBD1. The CDR3 has 13 amino acids. The V segment lost 0 bases and the J segment 8 bases; nucleotides outside the gene matches: 1. CDR1 GTSNPN and CDR2 SVGIG come from the germline V gene (reference sequence). The CDR3 loop reads CAWSVGTGGGYTF. CDR3 bases: TGTGCCTGGAGTGTTGGGACAGGGGGCGGCTACACCTTC.

The chain couples TRBV27 to TRBJ2-3; 12 bases fit TRBD2. Germline-derived CDR1 and CDR2 are MNHEY and SMNVEV (reference sequence). V was clipped by 10 bases and J by 3 bases; unmatched bases: 5. This CDR3 has 14 amino acids. The CDR3 coding sequence is TGTGCCACCAAGACTAGCGGGAGAACAGATACGCAGTATTTT. This sequence encodes CATKTSGRTDTQYF.

The chain couples TRBV6-5 to TRBJ1-4, with 8 nucleotides matching TRBD1. The CDR3 is 15 amino acids. Trimming removed 6 bases from V and 8 bases from J; junction bases left unmatched: 11. CDR1 MNHEY and CDR2 SVGAGI come from the germline V gene. The CDR3 region has the DNA TGTGCCAGCAGCCGAAAAACAGGGGGGAGGGAAAAACTGTTTTTT. Translation gives CASSRKTGGREKLFF.

This clone was detected only once. This chain uses TRBV10-2 with TRBJ2-3; possible D gene TRBD2, 6 bases. Trimming took off 10 bases at V and 2 bases at J, with 16 bases between the two ends. Germline V gene sequence: CDR1 WSHSY, CDR2 SAAADI. This CDR3 is 14 amino acids long. This CDR3 is CAIGGTGYTDTQYF. The CDR3 coding sequence is TGCGCCATCGGTGGGACTGGCTACACAGATACGCAGTATTTT.

The chain links TRBV7-3 to TRBJ2-3, with 7 bases lining up with TRBD2. J lost 1 base, V lost 1 base, and 2 bases had no gene match. The CDR3 totals 15 residues. Germline values: CDR1 SGHTA, CDR2 FQGTGA. The DNA for the CDR3 is TGTGCCAGCAGCTTAATGCTAGCGGGCACAGATACGCAGTATTTT. Encoded protein: CASSLMLAGTDTQYF.

The chain combines TRBV11-3 with TRBJ2-3, with 8 bases matching TRBD2. The CDR3 length is 14 residues. Per the germline V gene, CDR1 is SGHNT and CDR2 is YENEEA. V lost 6 bases, J lost 0 bases, and 2 bases stayed unmatched. The CDR3 bases are TGTGCCAGCAGTCGGACTAGCAGCACAGATACGCAGTATTTT. As protein: CASSRTSSTDTQYF.

This chain links TRBV10-2 with TRBJ1-3; tentatively, D is TRBD1 (6 bases). CDR1 is WSHSY and CDR2 is SAAADI in the germline V gene. This CDR3 is 15 amino acids long. Trimming shortened V by 7 bases and J by 0 bases, and 13 bases separated the two germline ends. The CDR3 bases are TGCGCCAGCAATAGGGGGGGGTTCTCTGGAAACACCATATATTTT. This encodes CASNRGGFSGNTIYF.

V usage is TRBV24-1 and J usage is TRBJ1-5, with D perhaps TRBD1 (6 bases). Per germline, CDR1 KGHDR and CDR2 SFDVKD. Between the trimmed V and J ends, which lost 7 bases and 0 bases, there was a span of 9 bases. There are 14 residues in the CDR3. The CDR3 coding sequence is TGTGCCACCAGCCGCAGGGGTAGCAATCAGCCCCAGCATTTT. Amino acids: CATSRRGSNQPQHF.

The chain combines TRBV18 with TRBJ2-3, with D possibly matching TRBD1 (5 bases). V lost 4 bases and J 2 bases, leaving 16 bases between the germline ends. This CDR3 is built from 16 residues. The V gene's germline CDR1 is KGHSH and CDR2 LQKENI. The CDR3 DNA follows: TGTGCCAGCTCACAGGCCCCGCTAGGGGTCACAGATACGCAGTATTTT. It codes for CASSQAPLGVTDTQYF.

Many counts were recorded for this clone. The chain recombines TRBV7-6 with TRBJ2-5, with D possibly being TRBD2 (5 bases). This CDR3 has 16 residues. V shed 5 bases and J shed 4 bases, with 20 bases lying between them. CDR1 and CDR2 from the germline V gene are SGHVS and FNYEAQ. CDR3 protein: CASSPIGVSQRETQYF. CDR3 bases: TGTGCCAGCAGCCCGATCGGGGTTAGTCAAAGAGAGACCCAGTACTTC.